This T cell receptor beta chain was captured by sequencing in a study of blood T cell repertoires in COVID-19. Trimming stripped 7 bases from V and 0 bases from J, with 15 bases between. There are 16 residues in the CDR3. The V gene's germline CDR1 is LNHDA and CDR2 SQIVND (reference sequence). Profiling relied on immunoSEQ multiplex PCR, and the TCRdb table lists in-frame clones only, not all of them. Of some 120,000 clones detected, approximately 82% appear once; the ten largest clones hold less than 8%. This receptor was obtained from a man aged 65 to 79 with active or convalescent COVID-19. The rearrangement joins TRBV19 to TRBJ2-2; D uncertain. The sample taken for sequencing was peripheral blood. DNA for the CDR3: TGTGCCAGTAACCGGCCAACCGGAGCGAACACCGGGGAGCTGTTTTTT. It codes for CASNRPTGANTGELFF. The full variable domain, completed using reference TRBV19 and TRBJ2-2, is DGGITQSPKYLFRKEGQNVTLSCEQNLNHDAMYWYRQDPGQGLRLIYYSQIVNDFQKGDIAEGYSVSREKKESFPLTVTSAQKNPTAFYLCASNRPTGANTGELFFGEGSRLTVL.